These 16 T cell receptor beta chains were all obtained from the same sample, sequenced in a study of shared clonotypes between healthy human individuals. Profiled with immunoSEQ multiplex PCR; TCRdb holds only in-frame clones, not every one. The profile shows about 2.3 million clones, more than 80% of them singletons. Material for sequencing was naive CD4+ T cells from PBMCs. Subset noted: CD45RA+ positively selected. The receptors come from a man aged 18 to 29 in good health. Some clones in this sample may be carry-over from other donors' samples.

This chain joins TRBV7-8 and TRBJ1-5, with D hard to call. The CDR3 runs 13 residues. Germline CDR1 reads SGHVS; CDR2 reads FQNEAQ. V was shortened by 2 bases and J by 7 bases, with 9 bases between the two germline ends. This CDR3 is CASSLKPRQPQHF. The CDR3 DNA reads TGTGCCAGCAGCTTAAAACCCCGGCAGCCCCAGCATTTT.

The chain couples TRBV6-5 to TRBJ2-1; perhaps TRBD1 as D (5 bases). Deletions cut 4 bases from V and 8 bases from J, with 12 bases between. CDR3 length: 13 amino acids. Germline CDR1 and CDR2: MNHEY and SVGAGI. This CDR3 reads CASSFTGPYEQFF. The CDR3 bases are TGTGCCAGCAGTTTCACAGGTCCTTATGAGCAGTTCTTC.

The chain combines TRBV7-2 with TRBJ1-2; no firm D call. Germline V gene sequence: CDR1 SGHTA, CDR2 FQGNSA. Trimming removed 5 bases from V and 1 base from J, with 8 bases in between. The CDR3 has 13 amino acids. The CDR3: CASSRRYNYGYTF. The CDR3 region has the DNA TGTGCCAGCAGCAGAAGGTATAACTATGGCTACACCTTC.

The chain uses TRBV5-1 and TRBJ2-5; weak D call: TRBD2 (6 bases). Trimming stripped 2 bases from V and 2 bases from J, with 16 bases between. The V gene's germline CDR1 is SGHRS and CDR2 YFSETQ. The CDR3 is made up of 16 amino acids. The CDR3 DNA reads TGCGCCAGCAGCTTATTACCGGGACTCACGCAAGAGACCCAGTACTTC. This encodes CASSLLPGLTQETQYF.

This chain uses TRBV29-1 with TRBJ1-1, with 8 bases aligning to TRBD1. Trimming cost V 6 bases and J 3 bases; bases outside gene matches: 27. The CDR3 extends over 20 amino acids. CDR1 SQVTM and CDR2 ANQGSEA come from the germline V gene. CDR3 coding DNA: TGCAGCGTGGGACCGCGGTGGGTAAGCGCCAGGGGGCGCTGGGACACTGAAGCTTTCTTT. Translated, it gives CSVGPRWVSARGRWDTEAFF.

The genes are TRBV7-3 and TRBJ2-1; D might be TRBD1 (7 bases). The CDR3 is 15 residues long. Trimming shortened V by 3 bases and J by 5 bases, and 14 bases separated the two germline ends. Germline loops: CDR1 SGHTA, CDR2 FQGTGA. The CDR3: CASSFPGGKDNEQFF. DNA for the CDR3: TGTGCCAGCAGCTTCCCAGGGGGGAAAGACAATGAGCAGTTCTTC.

The V and J genes are TRBV18 and TRBJ2-4; D gene unclear. This CDR3 has 16 residues. Germline assignment: CDR1 KGHSH and CDR2 LQKENI. V was clipped by 2 bases and J by 1 base, with 12 bases between them. The chain's CDR3 is CASSPGLEGAKNIQYF. CDR3 in DNA: TGTGCCAGCTCACCAGGGCTCGAAGGGGCCAAAAACATTCAGTACTTC.

This chain connects TRBV2 to TRBJ2-3, with 9 bases that match TRBD1. Germline V gene data show CDR1 as SNHLY and CDR2 as FYNNEI. Germline trimming cut 6 bases from V and 2 bases from J; bases unmatched to any gene: 6. The CDR3 extends over 15 amino acids. This CDR3 is CASRDRGSFTDTQYF. Here the CDR3 DNA reads TGTGCCAGCAGGGACAGGGGTTCTTTCACAGATACGCAGTATTTT.

About this clone: Additional DNA sequences in this sample encode the identical CDR3. The chain links TRBV9 to TRBJ2-3; 12 bases agree with TRBD2. The germline V gene has CDR1 SGDLS and CDR2 YYNGEE. The CDR3 covers 16 residues. The V and J ends lost 3 bases and 2 bases, in that order; junction bases with no gene match: 4. The CDR3 coding sequence is TGTGCCAGCAGCGCTGGGACTAGCGGGTACACAGATACGCAGTATTTT. Translated, it gives CASSAGTSGYTDTQYF. The whole variable domain, filled in from reference TRBV9 and TRBJ2-3, reads DSGVTQTPKHLITATGQRVTLRCSPRSGDLSVYWYQQSLDQGLQFLIQYYNGEERAKGNILERFSAQQFPDLHSELNLSSLELGDSALYFCASSAGTSGYTDTQYFGPGTRLTVL.

CDR3 sequence reads: CASSPQGGSSNQPQHF. CDR3 in DNA: TGTGCCAGCTCACCCCAGGGAGGGAGTAGCAATCAGCCCCAGCATTTT. This sequence joins TRBV18 and TRBJ1-5, with D tentatively TRBD1 (5 bases). Germline V CDR1 and CDR2: KGHSH, LQKENI. The CDR3 is made up of 16 amino acids. The V and J ends lost 3 bases and 0 bases respectively, with 12 bases between them.

This chain joins TRBV28 and TRBJ2-5; maybe TRBD2 (6 bases). V was pared by 5 bases and J by 1 base, with 20 bases between. Germline V gene lookup returns CDR1 MDHEN and CDR2 SYDVKM. The CDR3 loop spans 17 amino acids. This CDR3 reads CASSRWKGRGLQETQYF. The CDR3, as DNA: TGTGCCAGCAGTAGATGGAAAGGAAGGGGACTCCAAGAGACCCAGTACTTC.

The rearrangement joins TRBV12-5 to TRBJ2-2; D is perhaps TRBD2 (6 bases). Germline V CDR1 and CDR2: LGHNT, FRNRAP. The CDR3 has 17 amino acids. V lost 1 base and J lost 1, with 13 bases in between. In nucleotides, the CDR3 is TGTGCTAGTGGTTTGGATGGAGGACTACTGAACACCGGGGAGCTGTTTTTT. Translation gives CASGLDGGLLNTGELFF.

V is TRBV7-3 and J is TRBJ2-3, with D possibly being TRBD2 (5 bases). The CDR3 is 16 amino acids. Between the trimmed V and J ends, which lost 2 bases and 0 bases, there was a span of 12 bases. Per germline, CDR1 SGHTA and CDR2 FQGTGA. The CDR3 nucleotides are TGTGCCAGCAGCTTACGGGGTCCCAGAAGCACAGATACGCAGTATTTT. Protein product: CASSLRGPRSTDTQYF. The variable domain in full, completed from reference TRBV7-3 and TRBJ2-3, reads GAGVSQTPSNKVTEKGKYVELRCDPISGHTALYWYRQSLGQGPEFLIYFQGTGAADDSGLPNDRFFAVRPEGSVSTLKIQRTERGDSAVYLCASSLRGPRSTDTQYFGPGTRLTVL.

J is TRBJ2-1 and V is TRBV30; TRBD2 matches 10 bases. The germline CDR1 and CDR2 sequences are GTSNPN and SVGIG (reference sequence). V lost 5 bases to trimming and J lost 4 bases; unmatched junction nucleotides: 2. The CDR3 spans 13 residues. CDR3 sequence (DNA): TGTGCCTGGGGACTAGCGGAATACAATGAGCAGTTCTTC. This gives the protein CAWGLAEYNEQFF.

This sequence joins TRBV7-2 and TRBJ2-2; D possibly corresponds to TRBD2 (5 bases). The CDR3 totals 14 residues. Germline V gene lookup returns CDR1 SGHTA and CDR2 FQGNSA. V was clipped by 6 bases and J by 2 bases, with 10 bases between them. DNA for the CDR3: TGTGCCAGCAGTATCGCGGGTAACACCGGGGAGCTGTTTTTT. The encoded protein is CASSIAGNTGELFF.

Points on this clone: This same CDR3 is encoded by further DNA sequences in the sample. This CDR3 is CASSYGVSGNTIYF. The CDR3 region has the DNA TGTGCCAGCAGTTACGGCGTCTCTGGAAACACCATATATTTT. The chain recombines TRBV6-5 with TRBJ1-3; D remains ambiguous. Per germline, CDR1 MNHEY and CDR2 SVGAGI. Trimming removed 2 bases from V and 0 bases from J, with 5 bases in between. This CDR3 comprises 14 residues.